The 3 T cell receptor beta chains listed next were all sequenced from one sample in a study of siplizumab effects on memory and regulatory T cells (dated by TCRdb to the late 2010s). The method behind the library was the immunoSEQ multiplex PCR assay. The immuneACCESS repertoire file appears here via TCRdb, limited to in-frame rearrangements. These files lack a portion of the clones; in checked studies, under half of the deficit traces to unresolved V genes, and the cause of the others is not known. This sample gives tens of thousands of clones in total; 80% to 95% of them show up just once. Approximately 38% of the sample goes to the ten largest clones. Source material: CD8+ T cells sorted from blood. These receptors were collected from a human donor in good health.

The chain employs TRBV7-9 and TRBJ2-5; D call uncertain. This CDR3 region has 13 residues. Germline CDR1 is SEHNR and CDR2 is FQNEAQ (reference sequence). Trimming took 1 base from V and 2 from J, leaving 5 bases between them. The CDR3 here is CASSLVNQETQYF. In DNA form, the CDR3 reads TGTGCCAGCAGCTTAGTAAATCAAGAGACCCAGTACTTC. The complete variable domain, with remaining parts taken from reference TRBV7-9 and TRBJ2-5, reads DTGVSQNPRHKITKRGQNVTFRCDPISEHNRLYWYRQTLGQGPEFLTYFQNEAQLEKSRLLSDRFSAERPKGSFSTLEIQRTEQGDSAMYLCASSLVNQETQYFGPGTRLLVL.

The V gene is TRBV4-3, the J gene TRBJ2-5, with D perhaps TRBD1 (5 bases). Trimming cost V 8 bases and J 9 bases, with 19 bases left between them. The CDR3 sequence is 13 residues long. Germline V gene lookup returns CDR1 LGHNA and CDR2 YSLEER. The CDR3 sequence: CASANDMVGAQYF. The CDR3 nucleotides read TGCGCCAGCGCCAACGATATGGTAGGGGCCCAGTACTTC.

This chain links TRBV19 with TRBJ2-5; TRBD1 or TRBD2 may be the D gene (5 bases each). CDR3 length: 14 residues. The germline V and J ends were trimmed by 5 bases and 6 bases, with 16 bases remaining between them. CDR1 is LNHDA and CDR2 is SQIVND in the germline V gene (reference sequence). DNA for the CDR3: TGTGCCAGTAGTGCCTTTAGAGGGGAACAGACCCAGTACTTC. As protein: CASSAFRGEQTQYF. The full variable domain, with the rest looked up from reference TRBV19 and TRBJ2-5, is DGGITQSPKYLFRKEGQNVTLSCEQNLNHDAMYWYRQDPGQGLRLIYYSQIVNDFQKGDIAEGYSVSREKKESFPLTVTSAQKNPTAFYLCASSAFRGEQTQYFGPGTRLLVL.